These 21 T cell receptor beta chains came from one sample sequenced in a study of beta chain features in type 1 diabetes. The entirety of the isolated RNA underwent reverse transcription, so expressed TCRB transcripts were sequenced. Measured with immunoSEQ multiplex PCR; TCRdb has only the in-frame clones, and not every one. The profile shows roughly 140,000 clones, about 7% of them singletons. Sample: central memory CD4+ T cells from blood. These receptors all come from a woman aged 25 to 39 in good health.

The rearrangement uses TRBV10-3 and TRBJ1-5, with D tentatively TRBD1 (6 bases). The V gene's germline CDR1 is ENHRY and CDR2 SYGVKD. Trimming shortened V by 2 bases and J by 2 bases, and 19 bases separated the two germline ends. There are 18 residues in the CDR3. CDR3 loop: CAISETPGTWSGNQPQHF. CDR3 nucleotide sequence: TGTGCCATCAGTGAGACACCCGGGACATGGTCGGGCAATCAGCCCCAGCATTTT.

The CDR3 DNA is TGTGCCAGCACTACTCAGGGACTAGGGAGGAATGAGCAGTTCTTC. Amino acid sequence: CASTTQGLGRNEQFF. The J gene is TRBJ2-1, the V gene TRBV28; 8 bases align to TRBD2. The CDR3 consists of 15 residues. The V segment lost 7 bases and the J segment 7 bases; nucleotides outside the gene matches: 12. Germline CDR1 is MDHEN and CDR2 is SYDVKM.

This clone appeared a few times. This chain joins TRBV9 and TRBJ2-5; 8 nucleotides agree with TRBD1. Germline CDR1 SGDLS, CDR2 YYNGEE. V was clipped by 0 bases and J by 5 bases; unmatched bases: 6. This CDR3 comprises 15 residues. The CDR3 nucleotides read TGTGCCAGCAGCGTAGATTCCAGGGGGCGGGAGACCCAGTACTTC. Encoded protein: CASSVDSRGRETQYF.

This clone was recorded a few times. V gene TRBV15 combines with J gene TRBJ2-2, with D possibly matching TRBD2 (5 bases). The CDR3 runs 16 residues. CDR1 is LNHNV and CDR2 is YYDKDF in the germline V gene (reference sequence). V shed 3 bases and J shed 3 bases, with 14 bases lying between them. The CDR3 region has the DNA TGTGCCACCAGCAGGGCCACTAGTCGGCACACCGGGGAGCTGTTTTTT. Residues: CATSRATSRHTGELFF. The complete variable domain, with remaining parts taken from reference TRBV15 and TRBJ2-2, reads DAMVIQNPRYQVTQFGKPVTLSCSQTLNHNVMYWYQQKSSQAPKLLFHYYDKDFNNEADTPDNFQSRRPNTSFCFLDIRSPGLGDTAMYLCATSRATSRHTGELFFGEGSRLTVL.

The chain employs TRBV15 and TRBJ2-3, with 8 bases that match TRBD2. The V and J ends lost 0 bases and 2 bases, in that order; junction bases with no gene match: 4. The CDR3 covers 16 residues. Germline CDR1 is LNHNV and CDR2 is YYDKDF (reference sequence). The CDR3 region is CATSRETSGITDTQYF. CDR3 coding DNA: TGTGCCACCAGCAGAGAAACTAGCGGAATCACAGATACGCAGTATTTT.

This clone was counted many times. The chain carries TRBV7-9 and TRBJ1-1; no definite D call. From germline, CDR1 is SEHNR and CDR2 FQNEAQ (reference sequence). V was shortened by 3 bases and J by 2 bases, with 4 bases between the two germline ends. This CDR3 has 12 residues. In DNA form, the CDR3 reads TGTGCCAGCAGCTTCCAAAACACTGAAGCTTTCTTT. Residues: CASSFQNTEAFF.

In this sample, this clone turned up a few times. V usage is TRBV7-8 and J usage is TRBJ2-1; TRBD2 might be the D (5 bases). V shed 5 bases and J shed 3 bases, with 8 bases lying between them. Germline V lookup: CDR1 SGHVS, CDR2 FQNEAQ. The CDR3 is made up of 13 amino acids. The CDR3 loop reads CASSAGLYNEQFF. CDR3 in DNA: TGTGCCAGCAGCGCCGGACTCTACAATGAGCAGTTCTTC.

This clone appeared a few times. The same CDR3 arises from other DNA sequences in this sample as well. The rearrangement uses TRBV18 and TRBJ2-3; D is perhaps TRBD1 (6 bases). CDR1 and CDR2 from the germline V gene are KGHSH and LQKENI. The CDR3 sequence is 16 residues long. Trimming took 6 bases from V and 8 from J, leaving 24 bases between them. In nucleotides, the CDR3 is TGTGCCAGCTCGGTACAGGGAAGCCTGAATTCGCGTACGCAGTATTTT. Translating gives CASSVQGSLNSRTQYF. The variable domain in full, with the rest retrieved from reference TRBV18 and TRBJ2-3, is NAGVMQNPRHLVRRRGQEARLRCSPMKGHSHVYWYRQLPEEGLKFMVYLQKENIIDESGMPKERFSAEFPKEGPSILRIQQVVRGDSAAYFCASSVQGSLNSRTQYFGPGTRLTVL.

The CDR3 reads CASSLALREGGTEAFF. In nucleotides, the CDR3 is TGTGCCAGCAGCTTAGCGCTACGGGAAGGGGGCACTGAAGCTTTCTTT. The chain carries TRBV7-6 and TRBJ1-1, with D possibly matching TRBD1 (6 bases). V lost 0 bases and J lost 4, with 15 bases in between. CDR1 is SGHVS, CDR2 FNYEAQ, per germline. The CDR3 spans 16 residues.

This clone has more than one count but fewer than ten. CDR3 sequence (DNA): TGTGCCAGCAGCCGAGCGGGCTTTTCCACAGATACGCAGTATTTT. Translating it yields CASSRAGFSTDTQYF. This chain joins TRBV11-2 and TRBJ2-3, with D tentatively TRBD2 (6 bases). This CDR3 has 15 residues. Germline lookup yields CDR1 SGHAT and CDR2 FQNNGV. V was pared by 5 bases and J by 2 bases, with 14 bases between.

This clone was detected ten times or more. V and J are TRBV14 and TRBJ2-1; TRBD1 matches 7 bases. Trimming removed 2 bases from V and 7 bases from J; junction bases left unmatched: 5. Germline CDR1 reads SGHDN; CDR2 reads FVKESK. CDR3 length: 14 amino acids. The CDR3 bases are TGTGCCAGCAGCCAATATACAGGGGAAAATGAGCAGTTCTTC. This encodes CASSQYTGENEQFF.

Only a few counts were recorded for this clone. This chain connects TRBV7-8 to TRBJ1-2; D not resolved. V lost 8 bases, J lost 4 bases, and 8 bases lay in between. CDR3 length: 11 amino acids. Germline values: CDR1 SGHVS, CDR2 FQNEAQ. CDR3 residues: CASRTAYGYTF. CDR3 nucleotide sequence: TGTGCCAGCCGCACAGCCTATGGCTACACCTTC.

The V and J genes are TRBV9 and TRBJ2-1, with 12 bases identical to TRBD2. V lost 0 bases to trimming and J lost 4 bases; unmatched junction nucleotides: 8. Germline V gene sequence: CDR1 SGDLS, CDR2 YYNGEE. This CDR3 is 18 amino acids long. The CDR3 region has the DNA TGTGCCAGCAGCGTAGGACCCTCCGGACTAGCGGGATACAATGAGCAGTTCTTC. It yields the protein CASSVGPSGLAGYNEQFF.

This clone was seen repeatedly, ten times or more. V and J are TRBV7-2 and TRBJ2-1; 7 bases align to TRBD2. V shed 5 bases, J shed 15 bases, and the junction held 13 bases outside the gene matches. Germline CDR1 and CDR2: SGHTA and FQGNSA. The length of the CDR3 is 13 residues. The CDR3 loop is CASSQRWGGGLFF. The DNA for the CDR3 is TGTGCCAGCAGCCAACGGTGGGGCGGGGGTCTGTTCTTC.

The chain uses TRBV19 and TRBJ2-3; TRBD2 matches 14 bases. The V and J ends lost 5 bases and 0 bases, in that order; junction bases with no gene match: 10. The germline V gene has CDR1 LNHDA and CDR2 SQIVND (reference sequence). This CDR3 is 19 amino acids long. Here the CDR3 reads CASSGYGTSGGTSTDTQYF. The CDR3 nucleotides read TGTGCCAGTAGTGGGTACGGGACTAGCGGGGGCACTAGCACAGATACGCAGTATTTT.

V usage is TRBV28 and J usage is TRBJ1-1; the D is unclear. Germline V gene data show CDR1 as MDHEN and CDR2 as SYDVKM. The CDR3 is made up of 15 amino acids. Between the trimmed V and J ends, which lost 2 bases and 1 base, there was a span of 11 bases. CDR3 DNA sequence: TGTGCCAGCAGTTTAACGAGGGCGGCGAACACTGAAGCTTTCTTT. As protein: CASSLTRAANTEAFF.

V gene TRBV18 combines with J gene TRBJ2-7, with TRBD1 identical over 9 bases. Germline V CDR1 and CDR2: KGHSH, LQKENI. The CDR3 extends over 16 amino acids. V was clipped by 7 bases and J by 2 bases; unmatched bases: 12. CDR3 DNA sequence: TGTGCCAGCTGCATAGCACCGGGACAGGGCACCTACGAGCAGTACTTC. Its translation: CASCIAPGQGTYEQYF.

The CDR3 protein is CAWRRGTVSEKLFF. The CDR3 nucleotides are TGTGCCTGGAGGAGGGGGACAGTCTCAGAAAAACTGTTTTTT. This chain connects TRBV30 to TRBJ1-4, with 7 bases fitting TRBD1. The CDR3 has 14 residues. J was trimmed by 8 bases and V by 3 bases; bases with no gene match: 9. Germline CDR1 is GTSNPN and CDR2 is SVGIG (reference sequence).

This clone was detected only a few times. The rearrangement uses TRBV19 and TRBJ2-1, with D maybe TRBD2 (6 bases). Germline V gives CDR1 LNHDA, CDR2 SQIVND (reference sequence). CDR3 size: 16 residues. Trimming took 4 bases from V and 3 from J, leaving 16 bases between them. The CDR3 loop reads CASSTPGGRYYNEQFF. CDR3 bases: TGTGCCAGTAGTACCCCCGGAGGGAGGTACTACAATGAGCAGTTCTTC.

This clone has just a few counts. The chain has TRBV6-1 and TRBJ2-1, with a tentative D call TRBD1 (5 bases). V lost 6 bases, J lost 1 base, and 13 bases lay in between. This CDR3 region has 15 residues. Looked up from germline, CDR1 is MNHNS and CDR2 is SASEGT. The CDR3 nucleotides read TGTGCCAGCAGCCGACAGAGAGCTTCCTACAATGAGCAGTTCTTC. Its translation: CASSRQRASYNEQFF.

CDR3: CAWSFRVGRSYNEQFF. The DNA of the CDR3 is TGTGCCTGGAGTTTCCGGGTCGGCCGCTCCTACAATGAGCAGTTCTTC. The chain has TRBV30 and TRBJ2-1, with D unresolved. Germline CDR1 reads GTSNPN; CDR2 reads SVGIG (reference sequence). The CDR3 length is 16 residues. The germline V and J ends were trimmed by 2 bases and 0 bases, with 14 bases remaining between them.